A selection of T cell receptor beta chains follows, all from one sample in a study of blood T cell repertoires in COVID-19. Method: immunoSEQ multiplex PCR; TCRdb's copy keeps in-frame clones and lacks some. This sample carries about 190,000 clones, roughly 84% of them seen once, and the ten largest clones take around 3.1%. Sequencing was carried out using PBMCs or T cells enriched from blood (not recorded which). These receptor sequences come from a woman under 40 who had been exposed to COVID-19. The CDR3 runs from the conserved cysteine through the conserved F or W. D genes are given only for firm matches. Expanded clones are given a class, and other clones once, few, many or no size at all.

CDR3aa | CDR3nt | j_gene | d_gene | v_gene | abundance
CASSREQGLGYGYTF | TGTGCCAGCAGCCGGGAACAGGGTTTGGGCTATGGCTACACCTTC | TRBJ1-2 | . | TRBV3-1/TRBV3-2 | .
CASSVTGGSYEQYF | TGTGCCAGTAGTGTGACAGGGGGCTCCTACGAGCAGTACTTC | TRBJ2-7 | TRBD1 | TRBV19 | .
CASSPGISATGELFF | TGTGCCAGCAGTCCCGGGATCTCTGCCACCGGGGAGCTGTTTTTT | TRBJ2-2 | . | TRBV2 | .
CASPARTDSNQPQHF | TGCGCCAGCCCCGCCCGGACAGATAGCAATCAGCCCCAGCATTTT | TRBJ1-5 | . | TRBV5-1 | few
CASSPLMNQPQHF | TGTGCCAGCAGCCCGCTAATGAATCAGCCCCAGCATTTT | TRBJ1-5 | . | TRBV6-5 | .
CASSQDGAGGYNEQFF | TGCGCCAGCAGCCAAGATGGGGCAGGGGGCTACAATGAGCAGTTCTTC | TRBJ2-1 | TRBD1 | TRBV4-3 | many
CASSYGADTQYF | TGTGCCAGCAGTTACGGAGCAGATACGCAGTATTTT | TRBJ2-3 | . | TRBV27 | .
CATSRYLTDTSYEQYF | TGTGCCACCAGCAGATACTTGACAGATACCTCCTACGAGCAGTACTTC | TRBJ2-7 | . | TRBV15 | .
CASVRGAETEAFF | TGTGCCAGCGTGCGGGGGGCTGAGACTGAAGCTTTCTTT | TRBJ1-1 | . | TRBV25-1 | few
CASSRYRGDNEQFF | TGCGCCAGCAGCCGTTACAGGGGAGACAATGAGCAGTTCTTC | TRBJ2-1 | TRBD1 | TRBV4-1 | .
CASTEGGTFSGNTIYF | TGTGCCAGCACCGAGGGGGGGACCTTCTCTGGAAACACCATATATTTT | TRBJ1-3 | . | TRBV3-1/TRBV3-2 | once
CASSLGRLATYEQYF | TGTGCCAGCAGCTTGGGGCGACTAGCGACCTACGAGCAGTACTTC | TRBJ2-7 | TRBD2 | TRBV5-5 | .
CASSQGYREPQHF | TGTGCCAGTAGCCAGGGCTATCGGGAGCCCCAGCATTTT | TRBJ1-5 | . | TRBV19 | .
CASNPPEGNTEAFF | TGTGCCAGCAACCCACCGGAGGGGAACACTGAAGCTTTCTTT | TRBJ1-1 | . | TRBV2 | .
CASSVAAGWAYEQYF | TGTGCCAGCAGCGTAGCAGCGGGGTGGGCCTACGAGCAGTACTTC | TRBJ2-7 | TRBD2 | TRBV9 | .
CSAGRSGEQFF | TGCAGTGCGGGCAGGTCCGGTGAGCAGTTCTTC | TRBJ2-1 | . | TRBV20-1 | few
CASSYERAAGYTF | TGTGCCAGCAGTTACGAGCGGGCAGCTGGCTACACCTTC | TRBJ1-2 | . | TRBV6-2/TRBV6-3 | once
CASSLGGTPSYNEQFF | TGTGCCAGCAGCTTAGGAGGGACTCCATCCTACAATGAGCAGTTCTTC | TRBJ2-1 | . | TRBV9 | .
CASSLVGAVNQPQHF | TGTGCCAGCAGCTTGGTTGGGGCAGTTAATCAGCCCCAGCATTTT | TRBJ1-5 | . | TRBV5-6 | .
CASSLTGSSGYTF | TGTGCCAGCAGCCTTACAGGGAGCAGCGGCTACACCTTC | TRBJ1-2 | . | TRBV6-5 | few
CASSLGQIYGYTF | TGTGCCAGCAGTTTGGGACAGATCTATGGCTACACCTTC | TRBJ1-2 | TRBD1 | TRBV12-3/TRBV12-4 | .
CASSPMGQIYGYTF | TGTGCCAGCAGCCCGATGGGACAGATCTATGGCTACACCTTC | TRBJ1-2 | TRBD1 | TRBV7-8 | .
CASYTGSPVTEAFF | TGTGCCAGCTACACAGGGTCCCCCGTCACTGAAGCTTTCTTT | TRBJ1-1 | . | TRBV2 | .
CASWPGANYGYTF | TGTGCCAGCTGGCCAGGCGCTAACTATGGCTACACCTTC | TRBJ1-2 | . | TRBV6-5 | .
CASSKSYPGELFF | TGTGCCAGCAGTAAAAGCTACCCAGGGGAGCTGTTTTTT | TRBJ2-2 | . | TRBV12-3/TRBV12-4 | .
CASSEMTSGTAQYF | TGTGCCAGCAGTGAAATGACTAGCGGCACGGCCCAGTACTTC | TRBJ2-5 | TRBD2 | TRBV2 | .
CASSRQAPDRFF | TGTGCCAGCAGTAGACAGGCCCCCGATCGGTTCTTC | TRBJ2-1 | . | TRBV2 | .
CASSQASGAGGRSEQFF | TGCGCCAGCAGCCAAGCAAGCGGAGCGGGGGGGCGGAGTGAGCAGTTCTTC | TRBJ2-1 | TRBD2 | TRBV4-1 | .
CASSQGSGDVGYGYTF | TGTGCCAGCAGCCAAGGTTCCGGGGATGTAGGCTATGGCTACACCTTC | TRBJ1-2 | . | TRBV3-1/TRBV3-2 | .
CASSVTANTEAFF | TGTGCCAGCAGCGTTACAGCGAACACTGAAGCTTTCTTT | TRBJ1-1 | . | TRBV2 | .
CASSPTGQYNQPQHF | TGTGCCAGCAGCCCTACGGGACAGTACAATCAGCCCCAGCATTTT | TRBJ1-5 | TRBD1 | TRBV7-8 | .
CASSVATGNYGYTF | TGTGCCAGCAGCGTAGCTACAGGGAACTATGGCTACACCTTC | TRBJ1-2 | . | TRBV9 | .
CASSLGLAGNEQFF | TGTGCCAGCAGCTTAGGTTTAGCGGGGAACGAGCAGTTCTTC | TRBJ2-1 | TRBD2 | TRBV7-2 | many
CASSLAPIYEQYF | TGTGCCAGCAGCTTAGCGCCTATCTACGAGCAGTACTTC | TRBJ2-7 | . | TRBV11-2 | once
CASSWGGTEAFF | TGCGCCAGCAGCTGGGGGGGAACTGAAGCTTTCTTT | TRBJ1-1 | . | TRBV5-1 | .
CASSAIPGQTISGNTIYF | TGTGCCAGTAGTGCGATACCGGGACAGACAATCTCTGGAAACACCATATATTTT | TRBJ1-3 | TRBD1 | TRBV19 | .
CASSVGGGSGNTIYF | TGTGCCAGCAGCGTAGGGGGGGGCTCTGGAAACACCATATATTTT | TRBJ1-3 | . | TRBV9 | .
CASSTPGGERNEQFF | TGTGCCAGCAGTACCCCCGGGGGGGAGCGGAATGAGCAGTTCTTC | TRBJ2-1 | TRBD2 | TRBV7-8 | .
CATSPGLSTDTQYF | TGTGCCACCAGCCCGGGACTAAGCACAGATACGCAGTATTTT | TRBJ2-3 | TRBD2 | TRBV15 | .
CASSLAGANTEAFF | TGTGCCAGCAGTTTAGCGGGCGCGAACACTGAAGCTTTCTTT | TRBJ1-1 | . | TRBV27 | few
CSARPEGEQFF | TGCAGTGCTAGGCCAGAGGGTGAGCAGTTCTTC | TRBJ2-1 | . | TRBV20-1 | .
CSVGTGNGYTF | TGCAGCGTTGGGACAGGTAATGGCTACACCTTC | TRBJ1-2 | TRBD1 | TRBV29-1 | once
CAISERDTSPSNTEAFF | TGTGCCATCAGTGAGCGGGACACCTCACCAAGCAACACTGAAGCTTTCTTT | TRBJ1-1 | . | TRBV10-3 | .
CASSFDRDRSVRLFF | TGTGCCAGCAGCTTCGACCGGGACAGGAGCGTCAGACTGTTTTTT | TRBJ1-4 | TRBD1 | TRBV7-9 | once
CASSPAGRFYGYTF | TGTGCCAGCTCACCAGCGGGGCGGTTCTATGGCTACACCTTC | TRBJ1-2 | . | TRBV18 | few
CASSTPGHFSYEQYF | TGTGCCAGCAGTACACCGGGACACTTTTCCTACGAGCAGTACTTC | TRBJ2-7 | . | TRBV6-5 | .
CASSLKAGGQETQYF | TGTGCCAGCAGCTTAAAAGCGGGGGGGCAAGAGACCCAGTACTTC | TRBJ2-5 | TRBD2 | TRBV7-6 | .
CASSIPGILAGYTF | TGTGCCAGTAGTATTCCAGGGATCTTGGCTGGCTACACCTTC | TRBJ1-2 | . | TRBV19 | .
CASTRQQETQYF | TGTGCCAGCACCCGACAGCAAGAGACCCAGTACTTC | TRBJ2-5 | . | TRBV7-8 | .
CASGGGAYEGGQPQHF | TGTGCCAGCGGCGGGGGGGCTTACGAGGGAGGCCAGCCCCAGCATTTT | TRBJ1-5 | . | TRBV3-1/TRBV3-2 | .
CASSLAISDTIYF | TGTGCCAGCAGCTTGGCCATTTCAGACACCATATATTTT | TRBJ1-3 | . | TRBV5-4 | few